This passage covers 18 T cell receptor beta chains from one sample sequenced in a study of T-cell memory formation after mild COVID-19. TCRdb recomputed calls from the 5' RACE reads with MiXCR, one row per CDR3 protein. The repertoire consists of about 340,000 distinct CDR3 sequences, with around a sixth occurring once and the leading ten covering more than 20%. Sequencing input: PBMCs or a T cell subset sorted from them (not recorded which). The receptors here all came from a man in his late teens or twenties who had mild COVID-19 (a few samples of this study predate the infection). Cell type and time point are not known.

This clonotype came up a few times. The rearrangement links TRBV10-3 to TRBJ1-6; D not resolved. Trimming cost V 2 bases and J 7 bases, with 12 bases left between them. The CDR3 has 15 amino acids. The germline gives CDR1 ENHRY, CDR2 SYGVKD. CDR3: CAISEVDGSNSPLHF. DNA of the CDR3: TGTGCCATCAGTGAGGTTGACGGATCGAATTCACCCCTCCACTTT.

This clonotype showed up many times. The chain carries TRBV10-3 and TRBJ2-2, with TRBD2 as a possible D gene (7 bases). The CDR3 covers 16 residues. The V end lost 8 bases, the J end lost 0 bases, and 16 bases lay between the germline ends. CDR1 is ENHRY, CDR2 SYGVKD, per germline. CDR3 nucleotides: TGTGCCATCGCGGGGGCTCGGGGAACGAACACCGGGGAGCTGTTTTTT. This encodes CAIAGARGTNTGELFF.

There are many counts of this clonotype. The chain is built from TRBV5-1 and TRBJ2-5; 7 bases line up with TRBD1. J lost 0 bases, V lost 0 bases, and 2 bases had no gene match. Germline assignment: CDR1 SGHRS and CDR2 YFSETQ. The CDR3 contains 15 residues. CDR3 nucleotides: TGCGCCAGCAGCTTGGCAGGGACAGACCAAGAGACCCAGTACTTC. It yields the protein CASSLAGTDQETQYF.

This clonotype turned up a few times. V gene TRBV7-6 combines with J gene TRBJ1-5; the D is unclear. Germline V gene lookup returns CDR1 SGHVS and CDR2 FNYEAQ. The CDR3 totals 13 residues. Trimming shortened V by 8 bases and J by 7 bases, and 15 bases separated the two germline ends. CDR3 protein: CASGQNSQQPQHF. The CDR3, as DNA: TGTGCCAGCGGGCAGAACAGCCAGCAGCCCCAGCATTTT.

This clonotype has a handful of counts. This rearrangement joins TRBV6-2 or TRBV6-3 to TRBJ2-5; D gene ambiguous. The CDR3 contains 13 residues. The germline gives CDR1 MNHEY, CDR2 SVGEGT. The V and J ends lost 2 bases and 1 base respectively, with 5 bases between them. The CDR3 spells CASSYEVQETQYF. In DNA, the CDR3 is TGTGCCAGCAGTTACGAGGTCCAAGAGACCCAGTACTTC.

This clonotype has more than one count but fewer than ten. The chain combines TRBV5-4 with TRBJ2-7; the match to TRBD2 covers 9 bases. The CDR3 runs 14 residues. The junction had 6 bases not matched to a gene; V was cut back by 3 bases and J by 5 bases. Per germline, CDR1 SGHNT and CDR2 YYREEE (reference sequence). The CDR3 loop is CASSYSGGTHEQYF. The CDR3 nucleotides read TGTGCCAGCAGCTATAGCGGGGGTACCCACGAGCAGTACTTC.

This clonotype was found a few times. The chain carries TRBV6-5 and TRBJ1-2, with D hard to call. This CDR3 spans 14 amino acids. The V end lost 6 bases, the J end lost 4 bases, and 15 bases lay between the germline ends. CDR1 MNHEY and CDR2 SVGAGI come from the germline V gene. The CDR3 reads CASSLSRAPYGYTF. The DNA of the CDR3 is TGTGCCAGCAGCTTGTCCCGGGCCCCCTATGGCTACACCTTC.

The chain recombines TRBV28 with TRBJ2-5, with D possibly matching TRBD1 (6 bases). There are 15 residues in the CDR3. Germline V gene data show CDR1 as MDHEN and CDR2 as SYDVKM. V was clipped by 10 bases and J by 1 base, with 19 bases between them. CDR3 nucleotides: TGTGCCACCTCCTCAGGACAGAACCGCCAAGAGACCCAGTACTTC. It translates to CATSSGQNRQETQYF. The full variable domain, with the rest looked up from reference TRBV28 and TRBJ2-5, is DVKVTQSSRYLVKRTGEKVFLECVQDMDHENMFWYRQDPGLGLRLIYFSYDVKMKEKGDIPEGYSVSREKKERFSLILESASTNQTSMYLCATSSGQNRQETQYFGPGTRLLVL.

The J gene is TRBJ2-1, the V gene TRBV7-9, with D maybe TRBD1 (6 bases). V was trimmed by 6 bases and J by 3 bases, leaving 18 bases between them. The germline V gene encodes CDR1 SEHNR and CDR2 FQNEAQ (reference sequence). There are 16 residues in the CDR3. The CDR3 sequence is CASRSPRGDLYNEQFF. The CDR3 DNA sequence: TGTGCCAGCAGGAGCCCCAGGGGCGACCTCTACAATGAGCAGTTCTTC.

This clonotype turned up a few times. The CDR3 DNA reads as TGTGCCAGCAGCGGATGGGACAGGAGCTATCTGAACACTGAAGCTTTCTTT. This codes for CASSGWDRSYLNTEAFF. The chain is built from TRBV5-4 and TRBJ1-1; 8 bases align to TRBD1. The length of the CDR3 is 17 residues. With V trimmed by 4 bases and J by 0 bases, 11 bases remained unmatched. Per germline, CDR1 SGHNT and CDR2 YYREEE (reference sequence).

In its sample, this clonotype was seen a few times. V gene TRBV5-1 combines with J gene TRBJ1-1; D is perhaps TRBD1 (5 bases). Germline V gene sequence: CDR1 SGHRS, CDR2 YFSETQ. Trimming stripped 4 bases from V and 3 bases from J, with 13 bases between. This CDR3 contains 14 residues. The CDR3 DNA is TGCGCCAGCAGCATTCAGGCGGGGGACACTGAAGCTTTCTTT. It specifies CASSIQAGDTEAFF.

V usage is TRBV7-2 and J usage is TRBJ2-7; possible D gene TRBD2, 7 bases. V lost 5 bases and J lost 4, with 15 bases in between. Per the germline V gene, CDR1 is SGHTA and CDR2 is FQGNSA. The CDR3 is 14 residues long. CDR3 DNA: TGTGCCAGCAGCACGACGGGGGGCGGATACGAGCAGTACTTC. The encoded protein is CASSTTGGGYEQYF.

The chain couples TRBV11-2 to TRBJ1-2; D remains unclear. Trimming pared 2 bases from V and 6 bases from J, leaving 10 bases between. CDR1 is SGHAT, CDR2 FQNNGV, per germline. The CDR3 extends over 13 amino acids. CDR3 amino acids: CASSLYGVDGYTF. The CDR3 DNA reads as TGTGCCAGCAGCTTATATGGGGTCGATGGCTACACCTTC.

This clonotype was counted only a few times. J is TRBJ1-1 and V is TRBV20-1; D is ambiguous. The CDR3 runs 12 residues. V was cut by 3 bases and J by 1 base, with 6 bases left in between. The germline V gene encodes CDR1 DFQATT and CDR2 SNEGSKA (reference sequence). This CDR3 reads CSASPWNTEAFF. CDR3 bases: TGCAGTGCTAGCCCGTGGAACACTGAAGCTTTCTTT.

V and J are TRBV15 and TRBJ1-2; a weak D match, TRBD1 (5 bases). The CDR3 consists of 13 residues. Trimming removed 5 bases at V and 1 base at J, with 8 bases between. Germline-derived CDR1 and CDR2 are LNHNV and YYDKDF (reference sequence). The CDR3 nucleotides read TGTGCCACCAGCCCCCAGGGTAACTATGGCTACACCTTC. Its translation is CATSPQGNYGYTF.

This clonotype has a count of ten or more. The rearrangement links TRBV24-1 to TRBJ2-5; possibly TRBD2 for D (6 bases). CDR3 size: 15 residues. The V end was cut by 5 bases, the J end by 1 base, with 13 bases between. Germline V gene sequence: CDR1 KGHDR, CDR2 SFDVKD. DNA of the CDR3: TGTGCCACCAGTGGCTCAACGGGGGTCCAAGAGACCCAGTACTTC. Its translation is CATSGSTGVQETQYF.

The rearrangement links TRBV20-1 to TRBJ2-1; 8 bases are a match to TRBD2. CDR3 size: 14 residues. Trimming cost V 4 bases and J 7 bases; bases outside gene matches: 9. CDR1 is DFQATT, CDR2 SNEGSKA, per germline (reference sequence). The CDR3: CSAIAGGRRNEQFF. CDR3 bases: TGCAGTGCTATTGCGGGGGGAAGGAGAAATGAGCAGTTCTTC.

The chain has TRBV11-2 and TRBJ2-1; TRBD2 matches 12 bases. This CDR3 is 16 amino acids long. V trimming: 4 bases; J trimming: 4 bases; junction bases outside the gene matches: 5. Germline lookup yields CDR1 SGHAT and CDR2 FQNNGV. The CDR3 spells CASSSAGTSGYNEQFF. CDR3 nucleotide sequence: TGTGCCAGCAGCTCCGCCGGGACTAGCGGGTACAATGAGCAGTTCTTC.